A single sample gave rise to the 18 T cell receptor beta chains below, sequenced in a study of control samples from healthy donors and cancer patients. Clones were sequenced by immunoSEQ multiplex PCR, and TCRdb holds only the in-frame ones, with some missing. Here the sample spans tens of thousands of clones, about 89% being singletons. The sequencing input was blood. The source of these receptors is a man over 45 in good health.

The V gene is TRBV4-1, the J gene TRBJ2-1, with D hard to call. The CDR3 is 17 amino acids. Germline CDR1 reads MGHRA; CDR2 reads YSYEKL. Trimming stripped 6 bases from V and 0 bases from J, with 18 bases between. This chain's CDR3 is CASSRPLTESSYNEQFF. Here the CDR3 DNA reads TGCGCCAGCAGTCGACCCCTAACTGAAAGCTCCTACAATGAGCAGTTCTTC.

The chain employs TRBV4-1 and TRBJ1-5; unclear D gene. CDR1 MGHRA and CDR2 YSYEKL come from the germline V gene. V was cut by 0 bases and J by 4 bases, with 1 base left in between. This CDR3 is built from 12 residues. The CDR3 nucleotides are TGCGCCAGCAGCCAAGAGAATCAGCCCCAGCATTTT. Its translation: CASSQENQPQHF.

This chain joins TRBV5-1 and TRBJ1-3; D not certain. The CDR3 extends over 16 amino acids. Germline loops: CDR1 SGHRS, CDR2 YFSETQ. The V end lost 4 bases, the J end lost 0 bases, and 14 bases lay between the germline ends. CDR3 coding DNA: TGCGCCAGCAGCGTCGGGCCGGACCTCTCTGGAAACACCATATATTTT. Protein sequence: CASSVGPDLSGNTIYF.

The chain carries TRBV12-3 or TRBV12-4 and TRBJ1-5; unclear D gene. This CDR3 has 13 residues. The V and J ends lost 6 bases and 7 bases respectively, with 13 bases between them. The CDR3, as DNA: TGTGCCAGCAGCTTTAGCTCTAGGCAGCCCCAGCATTTT. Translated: CASSFSSRQPQHF.

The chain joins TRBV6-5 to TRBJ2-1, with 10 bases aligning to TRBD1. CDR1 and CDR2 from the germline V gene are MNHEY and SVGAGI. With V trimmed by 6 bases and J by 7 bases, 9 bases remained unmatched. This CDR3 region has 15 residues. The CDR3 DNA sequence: TGTGCCAGCAGGTACCGGGACAGGGGTTGGAATGAGCAGTTCTTC. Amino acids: CASRYRDRGWNEQFF.

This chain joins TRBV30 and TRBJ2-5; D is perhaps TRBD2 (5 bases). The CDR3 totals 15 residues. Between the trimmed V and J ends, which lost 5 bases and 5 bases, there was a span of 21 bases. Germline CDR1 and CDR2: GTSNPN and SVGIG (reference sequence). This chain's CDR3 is CAWGVAGRDLETQYF. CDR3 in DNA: TGTGCCTGGGGGGTGGCGGGCCGCGACTTGGAGACCCAGTACTTC.

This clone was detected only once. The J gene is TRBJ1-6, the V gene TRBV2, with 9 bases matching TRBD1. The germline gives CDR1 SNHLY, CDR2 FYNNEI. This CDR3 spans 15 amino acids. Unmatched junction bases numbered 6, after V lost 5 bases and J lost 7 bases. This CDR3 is CASSKGGTGNSPLHF. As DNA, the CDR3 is TGTGCCAGCAGTAAAGGTGGGACAGGGAATTCACCCCTCCACTTT.

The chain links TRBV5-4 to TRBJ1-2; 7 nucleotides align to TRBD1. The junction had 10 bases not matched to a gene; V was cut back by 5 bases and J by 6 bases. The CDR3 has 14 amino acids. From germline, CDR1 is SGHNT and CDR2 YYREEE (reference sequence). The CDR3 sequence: CASSLLQGRDGYTF. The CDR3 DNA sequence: TGTGCCAGCAGTCTTTTACAGGGGAGGGATGGCTACACCTTC.

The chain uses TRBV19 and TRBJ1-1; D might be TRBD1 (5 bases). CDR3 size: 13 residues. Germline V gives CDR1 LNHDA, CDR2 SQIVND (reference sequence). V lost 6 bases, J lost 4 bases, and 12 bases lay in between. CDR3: CASSIMQGTEAFF. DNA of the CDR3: TGTGCCAGTAGCATCATGCAGGGCACTGAAGCTTTCTTT.

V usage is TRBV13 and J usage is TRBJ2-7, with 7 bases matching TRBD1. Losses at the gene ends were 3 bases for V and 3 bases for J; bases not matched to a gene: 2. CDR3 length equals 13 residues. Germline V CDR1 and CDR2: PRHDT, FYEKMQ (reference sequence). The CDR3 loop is CASSLGQNYEQYF. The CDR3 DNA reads TGTGCCAGCAGCTTGGGACAGAACTACGAGCAGTACTTC. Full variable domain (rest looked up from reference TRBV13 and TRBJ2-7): AAGVIQSPRHLIKEKRETATLKCYPIPRHDTVYWYQQGPGQDPQFLISFYEKMQSDKGSIPDRFSAQQFSDYHSELNMSSLELGDSALYFCASSLGQNYEQYFGPGTRLTVT.

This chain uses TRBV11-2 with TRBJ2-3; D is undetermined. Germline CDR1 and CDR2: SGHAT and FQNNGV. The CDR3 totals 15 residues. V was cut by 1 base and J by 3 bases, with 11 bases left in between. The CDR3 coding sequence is TGTGCCAGCAGCTTAGCCCCGCGGCCTACAGATACGCAGTATTTT. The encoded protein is CASSLAPRPTDTQYF.

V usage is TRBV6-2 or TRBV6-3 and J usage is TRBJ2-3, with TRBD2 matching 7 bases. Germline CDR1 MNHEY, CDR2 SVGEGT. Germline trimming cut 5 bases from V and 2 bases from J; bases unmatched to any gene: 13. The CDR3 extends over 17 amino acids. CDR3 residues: CASSTRRLAVNTDTQYF. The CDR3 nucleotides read TGTGCCAGCAGTACCCGACGGCTAGCGGTCAACACAGATACGCAGTATTTT.

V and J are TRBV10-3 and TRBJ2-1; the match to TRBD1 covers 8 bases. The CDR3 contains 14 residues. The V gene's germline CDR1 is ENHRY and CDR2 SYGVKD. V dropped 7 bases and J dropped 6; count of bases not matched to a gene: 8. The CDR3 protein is CAITGQGRGNEQFF. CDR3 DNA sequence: TGTGCCATCACCGGACAGGGTCGGGGCAATGAGCAGTTCTTC.

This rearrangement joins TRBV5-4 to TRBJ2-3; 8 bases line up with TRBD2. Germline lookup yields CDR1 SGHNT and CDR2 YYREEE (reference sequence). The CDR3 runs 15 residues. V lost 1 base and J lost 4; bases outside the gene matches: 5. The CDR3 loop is CASSLTGGLADTQYF. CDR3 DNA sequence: TGTGCCAGCAGCTTGACGGGGGGGCTAGCAGATACGCAGTATTTT.

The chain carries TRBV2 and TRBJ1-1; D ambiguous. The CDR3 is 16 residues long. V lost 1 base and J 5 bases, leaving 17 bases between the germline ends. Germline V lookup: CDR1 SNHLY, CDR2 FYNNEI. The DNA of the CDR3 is TGTGCCAGCAGTGAAGGACCCGGCCGTCATTGGACTGAAGCTTTCTTT. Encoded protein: CASSEGPGRHWTEAFF.

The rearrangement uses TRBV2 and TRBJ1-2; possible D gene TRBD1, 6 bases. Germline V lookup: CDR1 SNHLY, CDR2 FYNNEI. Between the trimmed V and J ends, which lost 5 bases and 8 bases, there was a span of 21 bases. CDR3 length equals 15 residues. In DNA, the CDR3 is TGTGCCAGCAGTCCCCAAAGGACAGTCTCCGAGGGCTACACCTTC. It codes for CASSPQRTVSEGYTF.

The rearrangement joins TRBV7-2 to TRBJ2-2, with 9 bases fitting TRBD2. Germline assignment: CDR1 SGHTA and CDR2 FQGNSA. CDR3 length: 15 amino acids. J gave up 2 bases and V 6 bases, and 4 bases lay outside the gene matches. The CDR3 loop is CASSLSGGNTGELFF. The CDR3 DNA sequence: TGTGCCAGCAGTCTTAGCGGGGGTAACACCGGGGAGCTGTTTTTT. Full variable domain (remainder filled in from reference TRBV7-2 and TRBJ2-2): GAGVSQSPSNKVTEKGKDVELRCDPISGHTALYWYRQSLGQGLEFLIYFQGNSAPDKSGLPSDRFSAERTGGSVSTLTIQRTQQEDSAVYLCASSLSGGNTGELFFGEGSRLTVL.

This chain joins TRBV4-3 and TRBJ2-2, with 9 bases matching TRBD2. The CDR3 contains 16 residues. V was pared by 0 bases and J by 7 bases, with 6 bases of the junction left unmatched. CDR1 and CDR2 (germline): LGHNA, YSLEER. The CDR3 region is CASSQDRTSVSGELFF. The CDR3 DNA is TGCGCCAGCAGCCAAGATCGGACTAGCGTCAGCGGGGAGCTGTTTTTT.